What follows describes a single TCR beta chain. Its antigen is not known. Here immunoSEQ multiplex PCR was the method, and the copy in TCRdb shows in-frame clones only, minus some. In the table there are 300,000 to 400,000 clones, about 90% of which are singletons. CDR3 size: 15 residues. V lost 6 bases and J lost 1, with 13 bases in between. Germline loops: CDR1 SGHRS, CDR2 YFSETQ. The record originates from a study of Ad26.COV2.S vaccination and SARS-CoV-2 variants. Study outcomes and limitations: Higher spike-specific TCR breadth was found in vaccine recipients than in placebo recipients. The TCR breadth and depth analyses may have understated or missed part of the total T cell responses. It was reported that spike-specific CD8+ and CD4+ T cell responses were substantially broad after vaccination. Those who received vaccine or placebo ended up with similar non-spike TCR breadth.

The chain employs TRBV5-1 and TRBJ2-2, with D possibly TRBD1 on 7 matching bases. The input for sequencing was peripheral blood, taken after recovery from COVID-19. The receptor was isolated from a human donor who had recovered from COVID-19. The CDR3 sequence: CASTRGAENTGELFF. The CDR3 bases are TGCGCCAGCACCAGGGGGGCTGAGAACACCGGGGAGCTGTTTTTT.